This T cell receptor (beta chain) was sequenced in a study of response to subunit inactivated influenza vaccine. TCRdb recomputed calls from the RT-PCR reads with MiXCR, one row per CDR3 protein. The repertoire holds hundreds of thousands of distinct CDR3 sequences, with around 25% as singletons. Germline CDR1 DFQATT, CDR2 SNEGSKA (reference sequence). V was cut by 3 bases and J by 5 bases, with 10 bases left in between. The CDR3 is made up of 13 amino acids. The rearrangement links TRBV20-1 to TRBJ1-4, with D possibly matching TRBD1 (5 bases). The clonotype was recovered from a man in his fifties or sixties who received an inactivated influenza vaccine. Source: CD4+ T cells sorted from PBMCs, taken 5 days after vaccination. The CDR3 DNA is TGCAGTGCTAGGACAGCCCGAAATGAAAAACTGTTTTTT. Translated, it gives CSARTARNEKLFF.